A single T cell receptor beta chain is shown here with its context. The sample originates from a study of CD8 T cells in Susac syndrome. RNA totalling 0.5 to 1 ug underwent reverse transcription with random hexamers. Each CDR3 protein gets one entry after TCRdb re-called the immunoSEQ multiplex PCR reads with MiXCR. The sample holds some 150,000 distinct CDR3 sequences, approximately 93% seen once. V shed 3 bases and J shed 1 base, with 6 bases lying between them. Germline values: CDR1 SGDLS, CDR2 YYNGEE. This CDR3 contains 13 residues. The TCR originated in a human donor with multiple sclerosis. The sequencing sample was made of CD8+ T cells from PBMCs. V and J are TRBV9 and TRBJ2-3; D is undetermined. In nucleotides, the CDR3 is TGTGCCAGCAGCGAAAGTGGCACAGATACGCAGTATTTT. Encoded protein: CASSESGTDTQYF.